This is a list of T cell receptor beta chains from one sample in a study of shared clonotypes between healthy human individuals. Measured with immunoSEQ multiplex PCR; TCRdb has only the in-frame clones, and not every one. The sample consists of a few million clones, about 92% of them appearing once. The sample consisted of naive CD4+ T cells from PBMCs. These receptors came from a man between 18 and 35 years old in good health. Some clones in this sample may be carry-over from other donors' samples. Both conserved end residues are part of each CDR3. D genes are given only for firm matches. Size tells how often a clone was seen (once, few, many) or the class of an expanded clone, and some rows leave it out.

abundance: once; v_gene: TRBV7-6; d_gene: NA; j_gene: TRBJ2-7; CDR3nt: TGTGCCAGCAGCTTAGCCCCTGCCTACGAGCAGTACTTC; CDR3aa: CASSLAPAYEQYF
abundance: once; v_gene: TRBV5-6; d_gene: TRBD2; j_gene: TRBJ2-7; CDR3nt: TGTGCCAGCAACCCTAGCGGCAGTTACGAGCAGTACTTC; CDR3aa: CASNPSGSYEQYF
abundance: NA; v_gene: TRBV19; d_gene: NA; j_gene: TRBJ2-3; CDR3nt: TGTGCCAGTAATGAAGGGCGGGCAGATACGCAGTATTTT; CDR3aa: CASNEGRADTQYF
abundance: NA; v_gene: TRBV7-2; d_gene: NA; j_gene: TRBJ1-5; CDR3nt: TGTGCCAGCAGCTTATACGGTCAGGGCGGTCAGCCCCAGCATTTT; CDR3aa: CASSLYGQGGQPQHF
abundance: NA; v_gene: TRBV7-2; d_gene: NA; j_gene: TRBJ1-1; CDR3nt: TGTGCCAGCAGCTGGATTAACACTGAAGCTTTCTTT; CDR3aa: CASSWINTEAFF
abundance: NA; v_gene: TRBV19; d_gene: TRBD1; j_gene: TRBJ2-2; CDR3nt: TGTGCCAGTAGTATCCCGGCAGGGACAGGGGGCGGGGAGCTGTTTTTT; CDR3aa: CASSIPAGTGGGELFF
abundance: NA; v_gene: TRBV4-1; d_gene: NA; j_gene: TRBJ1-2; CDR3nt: TGCGCCAGCAGCCCCCGACCCACCACAGGGTTGGATGGCTACACCTTC; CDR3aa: CASSPRPTTGLDGYTF
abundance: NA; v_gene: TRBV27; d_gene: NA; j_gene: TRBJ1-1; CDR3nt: TGTGCCAGCAGTTCCCGAGGGACACCTAACACTGAAGCTTTCTTT; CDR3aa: CASSSRGTPNTEAFF
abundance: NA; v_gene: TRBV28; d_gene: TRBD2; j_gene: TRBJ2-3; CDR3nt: TGTGCCAGCCAACAAGCGGGAGGGCCGGGAGATACGCAGTATTTT; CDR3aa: CASQQAGGPGDTQYF
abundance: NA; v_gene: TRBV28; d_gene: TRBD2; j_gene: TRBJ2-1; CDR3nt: TGTGCCAGCAGCCGCCTCCTAGCGGAGCGCAACAATGAGCAGTTCTTC; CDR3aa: CASSRLLAERNNEQFF
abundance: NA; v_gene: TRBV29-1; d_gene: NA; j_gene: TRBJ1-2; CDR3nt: TGCAGCGTTAGGGGGATCTTCAACTATGGCTACACCTTC; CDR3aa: CSVRGIFNYGYTF
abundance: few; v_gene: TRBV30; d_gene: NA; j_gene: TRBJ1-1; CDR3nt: TGTGCCTGGAGTGTAGATACGTGGAACACTGAAGCTTTCTTT; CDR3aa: CAWSVDTWNTEAFF
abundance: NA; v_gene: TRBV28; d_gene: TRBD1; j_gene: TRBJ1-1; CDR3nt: TGTGCCACTACGGGACAGATGAACACTGAAGCTTTCTTT; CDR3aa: CATTGQMNTEAFF
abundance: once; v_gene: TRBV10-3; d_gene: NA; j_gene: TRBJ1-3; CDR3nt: TGTGCCATCAGTGAGCTGCTGGCTGGAAACACCATATATTTT; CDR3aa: CAISELLAGNTIYF
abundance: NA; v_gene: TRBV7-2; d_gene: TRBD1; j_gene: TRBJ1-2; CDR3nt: TGTGCCAGCAGCTTAGTACCAGGACAGGGCGACTATGGCTACACCTTC; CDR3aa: CASSLVPGQGDYGYTF
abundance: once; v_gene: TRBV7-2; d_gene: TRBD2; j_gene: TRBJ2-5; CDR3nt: TGTGCCAGCAGCTTAGACGGTAGCGGGAGTTATGAGACCCAGTACTTC; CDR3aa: CASSLDGSGSYETQYF
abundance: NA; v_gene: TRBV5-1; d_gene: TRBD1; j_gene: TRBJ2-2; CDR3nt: TGCGCCAGCAGCTTGATCGTATCGGGACAGGGGTACACCGGGGAGCTGTTTTTT; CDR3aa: CASSLIVSGQGYTGELFF
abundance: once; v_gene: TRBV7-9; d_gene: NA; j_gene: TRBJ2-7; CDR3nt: TGTGCCAGCAGCGACTTACAGGGTTACGAGCAGTACTTC; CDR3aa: CASSDLQGYEQYF